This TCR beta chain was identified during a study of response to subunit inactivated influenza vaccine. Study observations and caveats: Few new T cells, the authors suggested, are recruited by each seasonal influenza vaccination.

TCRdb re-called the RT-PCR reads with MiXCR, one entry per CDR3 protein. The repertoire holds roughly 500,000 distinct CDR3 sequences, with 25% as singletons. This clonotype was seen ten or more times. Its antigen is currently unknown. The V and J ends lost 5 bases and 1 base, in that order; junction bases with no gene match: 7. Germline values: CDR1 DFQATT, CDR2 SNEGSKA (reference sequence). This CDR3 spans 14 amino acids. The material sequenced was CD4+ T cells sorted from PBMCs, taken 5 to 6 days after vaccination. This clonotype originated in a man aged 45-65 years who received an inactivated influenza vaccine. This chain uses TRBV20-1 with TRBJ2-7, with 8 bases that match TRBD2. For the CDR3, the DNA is TGCAGTGCTTCCAAACTAGCGGCTTCCTACGAGCAGTACTTC. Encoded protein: CSASKLAASYEQYF.